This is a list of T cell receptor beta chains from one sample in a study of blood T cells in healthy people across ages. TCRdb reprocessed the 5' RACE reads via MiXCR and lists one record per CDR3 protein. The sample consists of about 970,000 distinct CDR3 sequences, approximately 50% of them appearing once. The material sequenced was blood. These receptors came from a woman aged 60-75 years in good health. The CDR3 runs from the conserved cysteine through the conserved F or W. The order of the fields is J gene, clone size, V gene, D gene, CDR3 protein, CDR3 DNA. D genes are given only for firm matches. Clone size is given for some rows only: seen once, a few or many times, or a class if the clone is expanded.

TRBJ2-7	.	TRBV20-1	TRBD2	CSAREALSREFAYEQYF	TGCAGTGCTAGAGAGGCTCTTTCGCGGGAGTTTGCCTACGAGCAGTACTTC
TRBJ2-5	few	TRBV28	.	CASTVWGSETQYF	TGTGCCAGCACCGTTTGGGGAAGTGAGACCCAGTACTTC
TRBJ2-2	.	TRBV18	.	CASSFDGGYTGELFF	TGTGCCAGCTCCTTCGACGGCGGCTACACCGGGGAGCTGTTTTTT
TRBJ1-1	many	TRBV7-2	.	CASSLEWRDGMNTEAFF	TGTGCCAGCAGCTTAGAATGGCGGGACGGAATGAACACTGAAGCTTTCTTT
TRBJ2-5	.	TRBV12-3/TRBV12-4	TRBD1	CASRPPHTGGAAIETQYF	TGTGCCAGCAGGCCCCCGCACACAGGGGGTGCCGCCATCGAGACCCAGTACTTC
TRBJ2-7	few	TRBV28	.	CASSDSTYEQYF	TGTGCCAGCTCTGACTCGACCTACGAGCAGTACTTC
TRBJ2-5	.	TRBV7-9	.	CASTPDSLETQYF	TGTGCCAGCACCCCGGACAGTCTGGAGACCCAGTACTTC
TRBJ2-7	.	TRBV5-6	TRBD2	CASSYWSLAGALNEQYF	TGTGCCAGCAGCTATTGGTCGCTAGCGGGAGCGCTCAACGAGCAGTACTTC
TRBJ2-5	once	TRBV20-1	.	CSARRSENQETQYF	TGCAGTGCTAGAAGGAGCGAAAACCAAGAGACCCAGTACTTC
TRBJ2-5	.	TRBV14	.	CASSLGWRQQAETQYF	TGTGCCAGTAGCCTCGGATGGAGGCAACAGGCGGAGACCCAGTACTTC
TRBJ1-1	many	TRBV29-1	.	CSVARDLNTEAFF	TGCAGCGTCGCCCGGGACTTGAACACTGAAGCTTTCTTT
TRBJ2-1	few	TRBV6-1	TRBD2	CASSGRWGGLEQFF	TGTGCCAGCAGTGGACGGTGGGGAGGGCTTGAGCAGTTCTTC
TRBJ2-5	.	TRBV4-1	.	CASSLGGSEVQETQYF	TGCGCCAGCAGCCTAGGGGGTAGCGAGGTCCAAGAGACCCAGTACTTC
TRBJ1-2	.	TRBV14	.	CASSQGSLGGIGGHTF	TGTGCCAGCAGCCAAGGCAGCCTGGGGGGAATAGGCGGCCACACCTTC
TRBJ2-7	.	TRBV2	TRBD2	CASSTRTSAYSYEQYF	TGTGCCAGCAGTACCCGGACTAGCGCGTATTCCTACGAGCAGTACTTC
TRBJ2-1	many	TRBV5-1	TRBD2	CASSSPSGNYNEQFF	TGCGCCAGCAGCTCTCCTAGCGGGAACTACAATGAGCAGTTCTTC
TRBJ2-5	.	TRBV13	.	CASSSRRHDEQYF	TGTGCCAGCAGCTCCCGCCGGCACGATGAGCAGTACTTC
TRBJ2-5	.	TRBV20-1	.	CSARDYLEERVDEQYF	TGCAGTGCTAGAGATTATTTAGAGGAGAGAGTGGATGAGCAGTACTTC
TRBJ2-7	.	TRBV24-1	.	CATSGAVEGAILPTYEQYF	TGTGCCACCAGTGGGGCGGTGGAGGGTGCTATACTCCCGACCTACGAGCAGTACTTC
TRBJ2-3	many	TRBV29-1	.	CSVEPSTDTQYF	TGCAGCGTTGAACCCAGCACAGATACGCAGTATTTT
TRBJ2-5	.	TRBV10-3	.	CAIGTSSAGRETQYF	TGTGCCATCGGTACTTCTTCTGCCGGGAGAGAGACCCAGTACTTC
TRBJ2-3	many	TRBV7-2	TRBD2	CASSAGVGDTQYF	TGTGCCAGCAGTGCGGGAGTTGGAGATACGCAGTATTTT
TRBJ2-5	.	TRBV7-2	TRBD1	CASSPGQVPETQYF	TGTGCCAGCAGCCCGGGACAGGTACCTGAGACCCAGTACTTC
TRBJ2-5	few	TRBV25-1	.	CASSDPGWETQYF	TGTGCCAGCAGTGATCCTGGGTGGGAGACCCAGTACTTC
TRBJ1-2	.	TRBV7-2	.	CASSLQPTWGYTF	TGTGCCAGCAGCTTACAGCCGACTTGGGGCTACACCTTC
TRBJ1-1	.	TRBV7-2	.	CASSLAVPLGAFF	TGTGCCAGCAGCTTAGCCGTCCCCCTTGGAGCTTTCTTT
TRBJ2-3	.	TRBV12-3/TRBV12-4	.	CASSLKAGSADTQYF	TGTGCCAGCAGTTTAAAGGCTGGGAGTGCAGATACGCAGTATTTT
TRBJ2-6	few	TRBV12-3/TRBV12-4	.	CASRSTGIGANVLTF	TGTGCCAGCAGATCTACAGGGATTGGGGCCAACGTCCTGACTTTC
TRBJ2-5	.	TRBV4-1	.	CASSQGDGRRRMVQETQYF	TGCGCCAGCAGCCAAGGTGACGGGCGCCGCAGGATGGTTCAAGAGACCCAGTACTTC
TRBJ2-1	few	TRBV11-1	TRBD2	CASSLGGGRGNNEQFF	TGTGCCAGCAGCTTAGGTGGCGGGAGGGGCAACAATGAGCAGTTCTTC
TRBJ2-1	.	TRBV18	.	CASSPLRGGADNEQFF	TGTGCCAGCTCACCTCTCCGGGGTGGGGCGGACAATGAGCAGTTCTTC
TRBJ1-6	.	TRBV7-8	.	CASSLSPRGHNSPLHF	TGTGCCAGCAGCTTAAGCCCCAGGGGCCATAATTCACCCCTCCACTTT
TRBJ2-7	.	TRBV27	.	CASSFIAPEGWDFYEQYF	TGTGCCAGCAGTTTCATAGCCCCGGAGGGCTGGGATTTCTACGAGCAGTACTTC
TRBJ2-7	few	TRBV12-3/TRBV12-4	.	CASSSHRSSYEQYF	TGTGCCAGCAGTTCGCACAGGTCCTCCTACGAGCAGTACTTC
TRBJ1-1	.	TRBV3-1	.	CASSNWDGITEAFF	TGTGCCAGCAGCAACTGGGACGGGATTACTGAAGCTTTCTTT
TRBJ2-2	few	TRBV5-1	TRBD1	CASSWGGQGNTGELFF	TGCGCTAGCAGCTGGGGAGGACAGGGGAACACCGGGGAGCTGTTTTTT
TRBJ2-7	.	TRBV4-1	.	CASSHVGGYEQYF	TGCGCCAGCAGCCACGTGGGGGGTTACGAGCAGTACTTC
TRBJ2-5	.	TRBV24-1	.	CATSDFNRGGGETQYF	TGTGCCACCAGTGATTTTAATCGCGGTGGGGGTGAGACCCAGTACTTC
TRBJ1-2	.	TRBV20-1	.	CSATRYGYTF	TGCAGTGCTACCCGCTATGGCTACACCTTC